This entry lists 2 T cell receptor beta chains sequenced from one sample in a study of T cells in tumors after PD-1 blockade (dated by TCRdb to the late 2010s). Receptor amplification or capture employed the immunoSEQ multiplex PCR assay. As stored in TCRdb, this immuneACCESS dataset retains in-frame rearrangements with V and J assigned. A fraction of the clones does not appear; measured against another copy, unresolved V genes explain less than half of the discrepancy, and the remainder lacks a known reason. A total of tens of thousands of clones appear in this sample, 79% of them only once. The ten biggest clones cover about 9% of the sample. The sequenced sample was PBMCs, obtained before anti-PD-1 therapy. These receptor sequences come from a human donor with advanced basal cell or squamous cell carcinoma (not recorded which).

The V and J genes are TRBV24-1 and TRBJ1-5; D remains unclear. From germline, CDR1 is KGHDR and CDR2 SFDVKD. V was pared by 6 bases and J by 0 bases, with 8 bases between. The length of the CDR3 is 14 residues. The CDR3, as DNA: TGTGCCACCAGTCATCCGTTTAGCAATCAGCCCCAGCATTTT. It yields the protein CATSHPFSNQPQHF.

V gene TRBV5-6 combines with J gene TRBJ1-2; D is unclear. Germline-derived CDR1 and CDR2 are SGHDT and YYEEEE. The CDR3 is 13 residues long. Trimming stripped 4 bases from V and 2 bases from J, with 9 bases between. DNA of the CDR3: TGTGCCAGCAGCCCCGGTTTGAACTATGGCTACACCTTC. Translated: CASSPGLNYGYTF.